Below are 14 T cell receptor beta chains sequenced from a single sample in a study of OX40 agonist ivuxolimab in advanced cancers. Profiling relied on immunoSEQ multiplex PCR, and the TCRdb table lists in-frame clones only, not all of them. The profile shows 84,000 or so clones, around 90% of them singletons. Sequencing used CD4+ or CD8+ T cells sorted from blood, obtained in a trial of the OX40 agonist ivuxolimab. Receptors were obtained from an adult with an advanced solid tumor such as melanoma, head and neck, liver or kidney cancer.

The chain is built from TRBV10-3 and TRBJ2-1; TRBD2 aligns across 7 bases. This CDR3 comprises 14 residues. Germline V gene data show CDR1 as ENHRY and CDR2 as SYGVKD. Trimming cost V 9 bases and J 3 bases; bases outside gene matches: 8. Here the CDR3 DNA reads TGTGCCATTTCGAGCGGGGCCCTCTACAATGAGCAGTTCTTC. The encoded protein is CAISSGALYNEQFF.

The rearrangement joins TRBV7-9 to TRBJ1-5; D perhaps matches TRBD1 (6 bases). Germline V gene lookup returns CDR1 SEHNR and CDR2 FQNEAQ (reference sequence). This CDR3 has 15 amino acids. The V end lost 1 base, the J end lost 5 bases, and 12 bases lay between the germline ends. Here the CDR3 reads CASSLGQGLDQPQHF. Here the CDR3 DNA reads TGTGCCAGCAGCTTAGGCCAGGGGTTGGATCAGCCCCAGCATTTT.

The chain links TRBV4-2 to TRBJ1-3; D ambiguous. The ends were cut back, 0 bases at V and 0 bases at J, with 9 bases in the middle. Germline values: CDR1 LGHNA, CDR2 YNFKEQ. The CDR3 runs to 16 residues. The CDR3 region is CASSQDRGFSGNTIYF. The CDR3 region has the DNA TGTGCCAGCAGCCAAGATAGAGGCTTCTCTGGAAACACCATATATTTT.

The chain combines TRBV28 with TRBJ1-3; 10 positions agree with TRBD1. V lost 3 bases, J lost 4 bases, and 9 bases stayed unmatched. Germline lookup yields CDR1 MDHEN and CDR2 SYDVKM. The length of the CDR3 is 17 residues. The chain's CDR3 is CASSFALGTGVGNTIYF. CDR3 bases: TGTGCCAGCAGTTTTGCGCTTGGGACAGGGGTGGGAAACACCATATATTTT.

The chain combines TRBV7-9 with TRBJ1-2, with TRBD1 matching over 8 bases. Germline V CDR1 and CDR2: SEHNR, FQNEAQ (reference sequence). The length of the CDR3 is 14 residues. The V gene end was trimmed by 6 bases and the J gene end by 8 bases; junction bases not matched to a gene: 11. The CDR3 is CASRKSGGAGGYTF. The CDR3 bases are TGTGCCAGCAGAAAGTCAGGGGGCGCCGGGGGCTACACCTTC.

This chain links TRBV9 with TRBJ2-3, with 9 bases matching TRBD2. The CDR3 has 17 residues. The germline V gene has CDR1 SGDLS and CDR2 YYNGEE. J gave up 5 bases and V 0 bases, and 10 bases lay outside the gene matches. CDR3 sequence (DNA): TGTGCCAGCAGCGTAGGGTGGCGGGGGGGCCTTGGAGATACGCAGTATTTT. Protein: CASSVGWRGGLGDTQYF.

The chain carries TRBV5-1 and TRBJ2-5, with 7 positions matching TRBD1. The CDR3 totals 15 residues. The J segment lost 5 bases and the V segment lost 0 bases, leaving 7 bases of the junction unmatched. Germline CDR1 and CDR2: SGHRS and YFSETQ. The CDR3 is CASSLGPTGEETQYF. CDR3 coding DNA: TGCGCCAGCAGCTTGGGGCCCACAGGGGAGGAGACCCAGTACTTC.

This chain links TRBV27 with TRBJ2-3; no firm D call. In germline, CDR1 is MNHEY, CDR2 SMNVEV (reference sequence). Deletions cut 4 bases from V and 4 bases from J, with 12 bases between. CDR3 length: 14 amino acids. The CDR3 nucleotides read TGTGCCAGCAGTTGGCTTTCCCGGGCAGATACGCAGTATTTT. Its translation: CASSWLSRADTQYF.

The gene calls are TRBV7-2 and TRBJ2-3, with 9 bases aligning to TRBD2. CDR1 and CDR2 from the germline V gene are SGHTA and FQGNSA. V was clipped by 5 bases and J by 2 bases; unmatched bases: 5. CDR3 length: 15 residues. CDR3 residues: CASSQIAGDTDTQYF. CDR3 coding DNA: TGTGCCAGCAGCCAAATAGCGGGAGACACAGATACGCAGTATTTT.

J is TRBJ2-3 and V is TRBV10-1, with D unclear. CDR1 and CDR2 (germline): WNHNN, SYGVQD (reference sequence). V was clipped by 5 bases and J by 6 bases, with 15 bases between them. This CDR3 has 14 residues. The DNA of the CDR3 is TGCGCCAGCAGTCCCGGATCGGCGAGGGATACGCAGTATTTT. Translating it yields CASSPGSARDTQYF.

The table lists this clone with a few counts. This sequence joins TRBV28 and TRBJ1-5; TRBD1 matches 7 bases. Looked up from germline, CDR1 is MDHEN and CDR2 is SYDVKM. The V gene end was trimmed by 5 bases and the J gene end by 5 bases; junction bases not matched to a gene: 3. This CDR3 region has 13 residues. CDR3 region: CASSRGTDQPQHF. CDR3 DNA sequence: TGTGCCAGCAGTCGGGGGACAGATCAGCCCCAGCATTTT.

The chain employs TRBV28 and TRBJ2-7; 8 bases fit TRBD1. The CDR3 is 13 residues long. Germline V gene sequence: CDR1 MDHEN, CDR2 SYDVKM. After removal of 6 bases from V and 6 bases from J, the junction contained 7 bases not matched to a gene. CDR3 in amino acids: CASSPSDRAEQYF. CDR3 bases: TGTGCCAGCAGCCCCTCGGACAGGGCCGAGCAGTACTTC.

This clone appeared a few times. The V gene is TRBV2, the J gene TRBJ1-5; no clear D gene. V was shortened by 6 bases and J by 6 bases, with 15 bases between the two germline ends. The germline CDR1 and CDR2 sequences are SNHLY and FYNNEI. This CDR3 is built from 14 residues. The CDR3 DNA is TGTGCCAGCAGGGAGGGATCGGGCGGTCAGCCCCAGCATTTT. As protein: CASREGSGGQPQHF.

V usage is TRBV5-1 and J usage is TRBJ2-7; D might be TRBD1 (5 bases). CDR3 length: 16 amino acids. Germline assignment: CDR1 SGHRS and CDR2 YFSETQ. Between the trimmed V and J ends, which lost 0 bases and 0 bases, there was a span of 13 bases. CDR3 amino acids: CASSLEVGALSYEQYF. The CDR3 nucleotides are TGCGCCAGCAGCTTGGAGGTAGGGGCCCTCTCCTACGAGCAGTACTTC. Full variable domain (rest looked up from reference TRBV5-1 and TRBJ2-7): KAGVTQTPRYLIKTRGQQVTLSCSPISGHRSVSWYQQTPGQGLQFLFEYFSETQRNKGNFPGRFSGRQFSNSRSEMNVSTLELGDSALYLCASSLEVGALSYEQYFGPGTRLTVT.